The 28 T cell receptor beta chains presented below share a single source sample, sequenced in a study of blood T cell repertoires in COVID-19. Only in-frame clones appear in the TCRdb table, and some are missing; sequencing was by immunoSEQ multiplex PCR. The table records just under 150,000 clones, roughly 81% of them present only once. Sequenced input: peripheral blood. These TCRs come from a human donor with acute or convalescent COVID-19. The donor label of this sample is uncertain.

The chain has TRBV30 and TRBJ1-2; D is perhaps TRBD1 (6 bases). The CDR3 runs 14 residues. The germline CDR1 and CDR2 sequences are GTSNPN and SVGIG (reference sequence). V shed 6 bases and J shed 3 bases, with 17 bases lying between them. The CDR3 loop reads CACLGGREDYGYTF. CDR3 coding DNA: TGTGCCTGCCTTGGGGGCAGGGAAGACTATGGCTACACCTTC.

The chain combines TRBV7-9 with TRBJ1-5; perhaps TRBD1 as D (5 bases). Germline CDR1 SEHNR, CDR2 FQNEAQ (reference sequence). CDR3 length: 13 residues. Between the trimmed V and J ends, which lost 4 bases and 10 bases, there was a span of 14 bases. CDR3 coding DNA: TGTGCCAGCAGCTCGGGGGACCCTCGACCCCAGCATTTT. Protein sequence: CASSSGDPRPQHF.

The genes are TRBV20-1 and TRBJ2-3; 7 bases fit TRBD2. CDR1 and CDR2 (germline): DFQATT, SNEGSKA (reference sequence). The CDR3 totals 16 residues. Unmatched junction bases numbered 12, after V lost 3 bases and J lost 3 bases. The CDR3 loop reads CSASMVPGGRTDTQYF. In nucleotides, the CDR3 is TGCAGTGCTAGTATGGTCCCGGGAGGACGGACAGATACGCAGTATTTT.

The sample holds one count of this clone. The chain has TRBV7-7 and TRBJ2-7, with 7 bases matching TRBD1. This CDR3 has 17 amino acids. Germline V gene data show CDR1 as SSHAT and CDR2 as FNYEAQ (reference sequence). The CDR3 reads CASSLVLGNRGMEEQYV. DNA of the CDR3: TGTGCTAGCAGCTTAGTATTGGGGAACAGGGGAATGGAAGAGCAGTACGTC.

This clone was counted only a few times. The rearrangement uses TRBV19 and TRBJ1-5, with 7 bases that match TRBD1. Trimming at V came to 7 bases and at J to 7 bases, leaving 13 bases not matched to a gene. Germline V gene sequence: CDR1 LNHDA, CDR2 SQIVND (reference sequence). This CDR3 comprises 15 residues. The CDR3 nucleotides read TGTGCCAGTAACCGGGGACAGAGCCCAGGGCAGCCCCAGCATTTT. As protein: CASNRGQSPGQPQHF.

The rearrangement joins TRBV6-1 to TRBJ1-6; D uncertain. Trimming removed 7 bases from V and 7 bases from J, with 11 bases in between. This CDR3 contains 13 residues. CDR1 MNHNS and CDR2 SASEGT come from the germline V gene. CDR3 sequence: CASIGGYNSPLHF. Written as DNA, the CDR3 is TGTGCCAGCATAGGAGGGTACAATTCACCCCTCCACTTT.

This chain joins TRBV3-1 (or the pseudogene TRBV3-2) and TRBJ1-3; D may be TRBD1 (5 bases). Germline values: CDR1 LGHDT, CDR2 YNNKEL (reference sequence). The CDR3 runs 16 residues. Trimming pared 3 bases from V and 5 bases from J, leaving 17 bases between. The CDR3 nucleotides read TGTGCCAGCAGCCAGTCATGGGGGGGAGAGAGAAACACCATATATTTT. It translates to CASSQSWGGERNTIYF.

Only a few counts were recorded for this clone. The chain employs TRBV19 and TRBJ1-3; D is unclear. V lost 4 bases and J 9 bases, leaving 10 bases between the germline ends. Germline lookup yields CDR1 LNHDA and CDR2 SQIVND (reference sequence). The CDR3 is 12 amino acids. The CDR3 coding sequence is TGTGCCAGTAGTACGCAGTCTGGCACCATATATTTT. Its protein product is CASSTQSGTIYF. The variable domain in full, completed from reference TRBV19 and TRBJ1-3, reads DGGITQSPKYLFRKEGQNVTLSCEQNLNHDAMYWYRQDPGQGLRLIYYSQIVNDFQKGDIAEGYSVSREKKESFPLTVTSAQKNPTAFYLCASSTQSGTIYFGEGSWLTVV.

The genes are TRBV14 and TRBJ1-1, with 12 positions matching TRBD1. This CDR3 spans 16 amino acids. Germline V gene data show CDR1 as SGHDN and CDR2 as FVKESK. Trimming cost V 3 bases and J 3 bases; bases outside gene matches: 5. CDR3 amino acids: CASSQGQGAFDTEAFF. CDR3 in DNA: TGTGCCAGCAGCCAGGGACAGGGGGCCTTTGACACTGAAGCTTTCTTT. The full variable domain, rest sourced from reference TRBV14 and TRBJ1-1, is EAGVTQFPSHSVIEKGQTVTLRCDPISGHDNLYWYRRVMGKEIKFLLHFVKESKQDESGMPNNRFLAERTGGTYSTLKVQPAELEDSGVYFCASSQGQGAFDTEAFFGQGTRLTVV.

This chain uses TRBV5-1 with TRBJ1-6, with a possible D match to TRBD1 (5 bases). V dropped 1 base and J dropped 7 bases, with 15 bases sitting between them. CDR3 size: 16 residues. Germline assignment: CDR1 SGHRS and CDR2 YFSETQ. CDR3 region: CASSLPDRQGNSPLHF. The CDR3 bases are TGCGCCAGCAGCTTGCCCGATCGCCAGGGAAATTCACCCCTCCACTTT.

This clone was observed a single time. The chain recombines TRBV19 with TRBJ1-5; no clear D. The V and J ends lost 0 bases and 0 bases respectively, with 12 bases between them. The CDR3 consists of 17 residues. In germline, CDR1 is LNHDA, CDR2 SQIVND (reference sequence). The CDR3 is CASSIDQGGNSNQPQHF. The CDR3 DNA follows: TGTGCCAGTAGTATAGATCAAGGAGGTAATAGCAATCAGCCCCAGCATTTT.

The chain couples TRBV7-9 to TRBJ1-4; 7 nucleotides align to TRBD1. Germline CDR1 is SEHNR and CDR2 is FQNEAQ (reference sequence). The trim removed 4 bases at V and 0 bases at J, leaving 5 bases unmatched. This CDR3 has 16 amino acids. The CDR3 loop reads CASSSTGRATNEKLFF. The CDR3 DNA is TGTGCCAGCAGCTCGACAGGGCGTGCAACTAATGAAAAACTGTTTTTT. Variable domain in full (rest from reference TRBV7-9 and TRBJ1-4): DTGVSQNPRHKITKRGQNVTFRCDPISEHNRLYWYRQTLGQGPEFLTYFQNEAQLEKSRLLSDRFSAERPKGSFSTLEIQRTEQGDSAMYLCASSSTGRATNEKLFFGSGTQLSVL.

The genes are TRBV30 and TRBJ1-2; D might be TRBD1 (5 bases). V gave up 5 bases and J gave up 1 base, with 17 bases separating them. The CDR3 extends over 15 amino acids. Germline CDR1 GTSNPN, CDR2 SVGIG (reference sequence). The CDR3 is CAWDSPKTLNYGYTF. The CDR3 DNA reads TGTGCCTGGGACAGCCCCAAAACCCTTAACTATGGCTACACCTTC.

This chain links TRBV11-3 with TRBJ2-1, with 9 bases aligning to TRBD1. J lost 6 bases, V lost 1 base, and 7 bases had no gene match. The CDR3 runs 16 residues. In germline, CDR1 is SGHNT, CDR2 YENEEA. CDR3 coding DNA: TGTGCCAGCAGCTTAGTGTCGGGACAGGGAGGCAATGAGCAGTTCTTC. Protein: CASSLVSGQGGNEQFF.

V is TRBV18 and J is TRBJ2-7, with D possibly TRBD1 on 6 matching bases. Germline V lookup: CDR1 KGHSH, CDR2 LQKENI. This CDR3 has 14 residues. Trimming shortened V by 2 bases and J by 0 bases, and 8 bases separated the two germline ends. This CDR3 reads CASSPRTDSYEQYF. The CDR3 DNA reads TGTGCCAGCTCACCAAGGACAGACTCCTACGAGCAGTACTTC.

J is TRBJ1-4 and V is TRBV11-2, with 8 nucleotides matching TRBD1. The germline CDR1 and CDR2 sequences are SGHAT and FQNNGV. This CDR3 is 14 amino acids long. J gave up 6 bases and V 3 bases, and 3 bases lay outside the gene matches. The CDR3 nucleotides are TGTGCCAGCAGCTTTGGACAGGGATATGAAAAACTGTTTTTT. It specifies CASSFGQGYEKLFF. Drawing the rest from reference TRBV11-2 and TRBJ1-4, the complete variable domain is EAGVAQSPRYKIIEKRQSVAFWCNPISGHATLYWYQQILGQGPKLLIQFQNNGVVDDSQLPKDRFSAERLKGVDSTLKIQPAKLEDSAVYLCASSFGQGYEKLFFGSGTQLSVL.

The rearrangement links TRBV7-2 to TRBJ1-5; 7 nucleotides agree with TRBD1. V was pared by 0 bases and J by 0 bases, with 2 bases of the junction left unmatched. The CDR3 covers 16 residues. From germline, CDR1 is SGHTA and CDR2 FQGNSA. CDR3 nucleotide sequence: TGTGCCAGCAGCTTAGCGGGACAGCATAGCAATCAGCCCCAGCATTTT. Protein: CASSLAGQHSNQPQHF.

This clone appeared once. This rearrangement joins TRBV2 to TRBJ2-7; D is perhaps TRBD1 (6 bases). The CDR3 contains 13 residues. Trimming stripped 6 bases from V and 0 bases from J, with 9 bases between. From germline, CDR1 is SNHLY and CDR2 FYNNEI. Written as DNA, the CDR3 is TGTGCCAGCAGGGAGGACAGCTCCTACGAGCAGTACTTC. Encoded protein: CASREDSSYEQYF.

This clone was detected once. The chain carries TRBV28 and TRBJ2-5; 10 bases align to TRBD2. Per germline, CDR1 MDHEN and CDR2 SYDVKM. There are 17 residues in the CDR3. Losses at the gene ends were 4 bases for V and 2 bases for J; bases not matched to a gene: 10. The CDR3 sequence: CASSSAGAGGPQETQYF. The CDR3 bases are TGTGCCAGCAGTTCCGCGGGAGCGGGGGGGCCGCAAGAGACCCAGTACTTC.

This clone was recorded a few times. The chain links TRBV7-6 to TRBJ2-2; TRBD2 matches at 7 bases. This CDR3 is 15 amino acids long. Trimming cost V 10 bases and J 6 bases; bases outside gene matches: 14. Germline V CDR1 and CDR2: SGHVS, FNYEAQ. This chain's CDR3 is CATQQPGGPPGELFF. The CDR3 DNA is TGTGCCACACAACAGCCGGGAGGCCCCCCCGGGGAGCTGTTTTTT.

The sample holds a few counts of this clone. The chain uses TRBV12-3 or TRBV12-4 and TRBJ1-2; 8 positions match TRBD1. J lost 5 bases, V lost 5 bases, and 4 bases had no gene match. The CDR3 length is 13 residues. The CDR3 nucleotides are TGTGCCAGCAGTCGGGGACAGGAGTATGGCTACACCTTC. Translating gives CASSRGQEYGYTF.

The chain uses TRBV7-3 and TRBJ1-1; TRBD1 agrees at 8 bases. This CDR3 region has 15 residues. Unmatched junction bases numbered 9, after V lost 5 bases and J lost 4 bases. The V gene's germline CDR1 is SGHTA and CDR2 FQGTGA. The CDR3 loop is CASSRRPDRVTEAFF. The CDR3, as DNA: TGTGCCAGCAGCCGAAGGCCGGACAGGGTCACTGAAGCTTTCTTT.

V usage is TRBV19 and J usage is TRBJ1-4; 8 positions agree with TRBD1. CDR1 and CDR2 from the germline V gene are LNHDA and SQIVND (reference sequence). This CDR3 is 14 amino acids long. V shed 5 bases, J shed 7 bases, and the junction held 6 bases outside the gene matches. The CDR3 sequence is CASSSGQETEKLFF. CDR3 sequence (DNA): TGTGCCAGTAGTTCGGGACAGGAAACTGAAAAACTGTTTTTT.

The rearrangement uses TRBV4-2 and TRBJ1-5; the D is unclear. The V end was cut by 0 bases, the J end by 1 base, with 7 bases between. The germline gives CDR1 LGHNA, CDR2 YNFKEQ. There are 15 residues in the CDR3. CDR3 sequence (DNA): TGTGCCAGCAGCCAAGATATCAGAAGCAATCAGCCCCAGCATTTT. It codes for CASSQDIRSNQPQHF.

The chain is built from TRBV7-2 and TRBJ2-2, with 8 bases identical to TRBD1. CDR1 SGHTA and CDR2 FQGNSA come from the germline V gene. This CDR3 has 16 residues. Losses at the gene ends were 3 bases for V and 1 base for J; bases not matched to a gene: 4. The CDR3 is CASSLFGQGNTGELFF. CDR3 bases: TGTGCCAGCAGCTTGTTCGGACAGGGGAACACCGGGGAGCTGTTTTTT.

This clone was seen just once. V and J are TRBV7-3 and TRBJ1-4; D is possibly TRBD1 (6 bases). The germline CDR1 and CDR2 sequences are SGHTA and FQGTGA. This CDR3 region has 14 residues. Trimming took off 5 bases at V and 0 bases at J, with 7 bases between the two ends. The CDR3 DNA sequence: TGTGCCAGCAGCGCAGGGGCAACTAATGAAAAACTGTTTTTT. It is translated as CASSAGATNEKLFF.

The sample holds a few counts of this clone. The rearrangement joins TRBV12-3 or TRBV12-4 to TRBJ1-2, with TRBD1 matching over 7 bases. Trimming at V came to 9 bases and at J to 2 bases, leaving 6 bases not matched to a gene. The CDR3 runs 13 residues. CDR3 residues: CASGLGQNYGYTF. CDR3 nucleotides: TGTGCCAGTGGACTGGGACAGAACTATGGCTACACCTTC.

This sequence joins TRBV6-5 and TRBJ1-5, with D possibly TRBD1 on 6 matching bases. Per the germline V gene, CDR1 is MNHEY and CDR2 is SVGAGI. There are 13 residues in the CDR3. Trimming removed 8 bases at V and 5 bases at J, with 13 bases between. CDR3 nucleotide sequence: TGTGCCAGCTCCGGGGGGGGCCATCAGCCCCAGCATTTT. Translation: CASSGGGHQPQHF.